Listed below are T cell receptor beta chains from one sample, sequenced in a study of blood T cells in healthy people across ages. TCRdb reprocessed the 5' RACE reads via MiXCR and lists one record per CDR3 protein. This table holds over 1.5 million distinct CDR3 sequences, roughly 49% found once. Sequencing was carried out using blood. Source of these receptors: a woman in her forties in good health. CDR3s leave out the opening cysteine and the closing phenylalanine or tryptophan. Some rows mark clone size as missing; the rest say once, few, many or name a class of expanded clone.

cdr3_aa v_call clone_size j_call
AIRTGAGANVLT TRBV2 NA TRBJ2-6
ASSVSGLGPY TRBV2 few TRBJ2-3
ASSLTRQGSSPLH TRBV12-3/TRBV12-4 NA TRBJ1-6
ASSQAGTSGKDTQY TRBV4-2 NA TRBJ2-3
SARTLTDTQY TRBV20-1 NA TRBJ2-3
ASSPGEGSQETQY TRBV18 NA TRBJ2-5
ASSLVSQGGRNEQY TRBV11-2 NA TRBJ2-7
ATSRAAGGTDTQY TRBV15 NA TRBJ2-3
ASSLGAESPQY TRBV12-3/TRBV12-4 NA TRBJ2-3
ASSSQTGGGGEQF TRBV7-9 few TRBJ2-1
ASSYTSGGEYNSPLH TRBV6-5 NA TRBJ1-6
AVASVYTDTQY TRBV12-3/TRBV12-4 NA TRBJ2-3
ASSLALGSGNEQF TRBV5-1 few TRBJ2-1
ASGDPTSHEQY TRBV25-1 NA TRBJ2-7
ASSGFDGEKLF TRBV2 once TRBJ1-4
ASSSWVDNEQF TRBV7-2 NA TRBJ2-1
ASSLASAGGYEQY TRBV7-2 few TRBJ2-7
ASSHSDRNYGYT TRBV3-1 many TRBJ1-2
ASSPSTSFEQY TRBV18 NA TRBJ2-7
ASSEVGTETQY TRBV6-1 NA TRBJ2-5
ASSLDWQAGNT TRBV11-2 few TRBJ1-2
ASSYPRSSYEQY TRBV6-2/TRBV6-3 NA NA
ASIGKGSIYGYT TRBV25-1 few TRBJ1-2
ASSRDPNYEQY TRBV6-2/TRBV6-3 few TRBJ2-7
ASSEAAVYAQY TRBV2 few TRBJ2-7
SARDRGRPYNSPLH TRBV20-1 NA TRBJ1-6
ASSQYGLGRDRDYNEQF TRBV3-1 few TRBJ2-1
ASSQGRGLRYEQY TRBV6-5 NA TRBJ2-7
ASSRRGAYNEQF TRBV6-5 NA TRBJ2-1
ASRLGAGIPRAF TRBV28 NA TRBJ1-1
ASRYTGSGNQPQH TRBV12-3/TRBV12-4 NA TRBJ1-5
ASSEWEYHYGYT TRBV6-1 once TRBJ1-2
ASSLTVPQRSHTQY TRBV12-3/TRBV12-4 few TRBJ2-3
ASSGHRAVYGYT TRBV2 NA TRBJ1-2
ASSPGPREIYGYT TRBV7-2 few TRBJ1-2
ASSLVAGGAYNEQF TRBV11-2 few TRBJ2-1
AISEWNRGTDTQY TRBV10-3 NA TRBJ2-3
ASSWEVRGGTDTQY TRBV7-9 few TRBJ2-3
ASRDWAYEQY TRBV27 NA TRBJ2-7
ASSYGLAGGSLTETQY TRBV27 NA TRBJ2-5
ASSLSGRGHQETQY TRBV28 few TRBJ2-5